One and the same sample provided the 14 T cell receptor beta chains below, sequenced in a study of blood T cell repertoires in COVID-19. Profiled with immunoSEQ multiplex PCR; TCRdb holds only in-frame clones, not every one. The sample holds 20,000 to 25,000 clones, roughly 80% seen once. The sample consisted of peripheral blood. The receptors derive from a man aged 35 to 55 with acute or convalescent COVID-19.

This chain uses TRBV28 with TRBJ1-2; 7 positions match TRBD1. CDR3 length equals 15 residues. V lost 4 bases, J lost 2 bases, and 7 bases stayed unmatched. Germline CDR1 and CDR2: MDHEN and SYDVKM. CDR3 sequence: CASSSGGGVNYGYTF. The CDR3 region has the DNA TGTGCCAGCAGTTCAGGGGGTGGGGTGAACTATGGCTACACCTTC.

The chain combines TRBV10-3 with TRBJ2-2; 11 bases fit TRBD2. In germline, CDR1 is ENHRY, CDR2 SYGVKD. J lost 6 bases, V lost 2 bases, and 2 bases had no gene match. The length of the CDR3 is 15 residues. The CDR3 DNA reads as TGTGCCATCAGTGAGGCTAGCGGGGGGTCCGGGGAGCTGTTTTTT. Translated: CAISEASGGSGELFF.

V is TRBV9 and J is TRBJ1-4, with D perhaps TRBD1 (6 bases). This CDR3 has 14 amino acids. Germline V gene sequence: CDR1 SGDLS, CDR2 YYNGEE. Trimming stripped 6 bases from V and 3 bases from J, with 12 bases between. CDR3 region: CASTYRDSNEKLFF. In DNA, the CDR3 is TGTGCCAGCACCTACAGGGATTCTAATGAAAAACTGTTTTTT. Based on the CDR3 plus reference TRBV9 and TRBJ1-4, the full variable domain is DSGVTQTPKHLITATGQRVTLRCSPRSGDLSVYWYQQSLDQGLQFLIQYYNGEERAKGNILERFSAQQFPDLHSELNLSSLELGDSALYFCASTYRDSNEKLFFGSGTQLSVL.

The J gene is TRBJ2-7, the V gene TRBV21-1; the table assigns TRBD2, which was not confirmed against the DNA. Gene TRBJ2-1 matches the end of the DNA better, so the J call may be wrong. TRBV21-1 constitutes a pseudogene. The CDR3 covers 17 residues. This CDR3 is CASSKGFLAGAYNEQFF. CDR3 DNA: TGTGCCAGCAGCAAAGGTTTTTTGGCGGGAGCCTACAATGAGCAGTTCTTC.

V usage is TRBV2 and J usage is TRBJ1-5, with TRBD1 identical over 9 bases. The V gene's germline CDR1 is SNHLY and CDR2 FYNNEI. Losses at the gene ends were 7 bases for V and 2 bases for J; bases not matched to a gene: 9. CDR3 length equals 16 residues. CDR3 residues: CASTPTGGIGNQPQHF. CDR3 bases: TGTGCCAGCACCCCGACAGGGGGTATCGGCAATCAGCCCCAGCATTTT.

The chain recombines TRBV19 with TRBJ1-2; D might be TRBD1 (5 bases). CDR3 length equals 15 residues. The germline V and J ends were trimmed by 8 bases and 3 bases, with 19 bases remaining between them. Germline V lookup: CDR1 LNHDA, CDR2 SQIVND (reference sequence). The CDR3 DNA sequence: TGTGCCAGTTCCGATCTATTACAGGTTCACTATGGCTACACCTTC. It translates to CASSDLLQVHYGYTF.

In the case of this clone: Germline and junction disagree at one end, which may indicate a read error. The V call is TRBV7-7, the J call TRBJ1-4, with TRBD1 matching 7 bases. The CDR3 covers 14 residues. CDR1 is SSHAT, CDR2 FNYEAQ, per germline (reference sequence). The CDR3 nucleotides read TGTGCTAGCAGCTCCGGGACAGACCATGAAAAACTGTTTTTT. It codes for CASSSGTDHEKLFF.

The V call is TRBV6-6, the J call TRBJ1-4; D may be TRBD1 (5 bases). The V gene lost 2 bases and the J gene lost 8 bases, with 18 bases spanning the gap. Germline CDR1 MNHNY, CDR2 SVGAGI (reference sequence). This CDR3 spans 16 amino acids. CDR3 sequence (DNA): TGTGCCAGCAGTTACGGTTGGAGGGGCGGGGAGGAAAAACTGTTTTTT. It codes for CASSYGWRGGEEKLFF.

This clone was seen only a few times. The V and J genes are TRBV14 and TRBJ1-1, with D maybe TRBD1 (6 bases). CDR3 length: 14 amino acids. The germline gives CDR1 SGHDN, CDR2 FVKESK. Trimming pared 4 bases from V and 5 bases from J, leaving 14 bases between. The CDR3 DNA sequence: TGTGCCAGCAGCCCCCGAACAGGGATAACTGAAGCTTTCTTT. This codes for CASSPRTGITEAFF. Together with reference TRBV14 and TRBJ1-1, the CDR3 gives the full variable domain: EAGVTQFPSHSVIEKGQTVTLRCDPISGHDNLYWYRRVMGKEIKFLLHFVKESKQDESGMPNNRFLAERTGGTYSTLKVQPAELEDSGVYFCASSPRTGITEAFFGQGTRLTVV.

The CDR3 is CASSQEGGAGNTIYF. Written as DNA, the CDR3 is TGCGCCAGCAGCCAAGAGGGGGGGGCTGGAAACACCATATATTTT. This rearrangement joins TRBV4-3 to TRBJ1-3, with a possible D match to TRBD1 (5 bases). CDR1 and CDR2 from the germline V gene are LGHNA and YSLEER. Trimming left V 0 bases short and J 2 bases short, with 8 bases between. The CDR3 sequence is 15 residues long.

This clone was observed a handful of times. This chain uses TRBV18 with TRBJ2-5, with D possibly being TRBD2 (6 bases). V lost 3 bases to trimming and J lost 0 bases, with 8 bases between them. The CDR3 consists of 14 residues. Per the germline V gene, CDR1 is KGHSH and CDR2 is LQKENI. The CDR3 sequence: CASSPREDQETQYF. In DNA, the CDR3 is TGTGCCAGCTCACCGAGGGAGGACCAAGAGACCCAGTACTTC.

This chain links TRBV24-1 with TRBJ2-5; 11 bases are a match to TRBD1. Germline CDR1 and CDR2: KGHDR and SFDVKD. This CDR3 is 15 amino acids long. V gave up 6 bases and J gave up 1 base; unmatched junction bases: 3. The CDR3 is CATSTGTGGQETQYF. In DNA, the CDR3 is TGTGCCACCAGTACCGGGACAGGGGGCCAAGAGACCCAGTACTTC.

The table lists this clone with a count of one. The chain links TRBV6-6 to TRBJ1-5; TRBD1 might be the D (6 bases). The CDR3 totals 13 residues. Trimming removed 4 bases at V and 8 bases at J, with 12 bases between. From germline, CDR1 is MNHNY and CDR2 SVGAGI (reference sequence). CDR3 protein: CASSFLRGEPQHF. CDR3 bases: TGTGCCAGCAGTTTCCTCAGGGGAGAGCCCCAGCATTTT.

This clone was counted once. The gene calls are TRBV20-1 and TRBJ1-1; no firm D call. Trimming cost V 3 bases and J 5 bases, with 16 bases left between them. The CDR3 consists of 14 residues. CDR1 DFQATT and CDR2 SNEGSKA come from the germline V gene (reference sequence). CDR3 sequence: CSASRPEERTEAFF. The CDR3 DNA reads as TGCAGTGCTAGTCGACCAGAGGAGCGGACTGAAGCTTTCTTT.